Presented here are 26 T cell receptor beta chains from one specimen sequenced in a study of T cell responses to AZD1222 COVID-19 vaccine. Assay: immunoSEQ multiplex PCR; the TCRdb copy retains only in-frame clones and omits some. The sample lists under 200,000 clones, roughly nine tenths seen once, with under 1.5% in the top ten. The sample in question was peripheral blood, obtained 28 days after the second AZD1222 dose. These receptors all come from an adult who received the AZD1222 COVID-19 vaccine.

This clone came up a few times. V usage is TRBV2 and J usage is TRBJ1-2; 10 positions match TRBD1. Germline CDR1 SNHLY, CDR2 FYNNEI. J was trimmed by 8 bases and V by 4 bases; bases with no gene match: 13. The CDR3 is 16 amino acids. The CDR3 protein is CASSGQGARVAWGYTF. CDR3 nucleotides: TGTGCCAGCAGTGGACAGGGGGCGCGAGTGGCTTGGGGCTACACCTTC.

The CDR3 DNA reads TGTGCCTCTTGGCCCAGAGAAGCGGGGGGCCTCCAAGAGACCCAGTACTTC. Translation: CASWPREAGGLQETQYF. The chain uses TRBV30 and TRBJ2-5, with 9 positions matching TRBD2. Germline assignment: CDR1 GTSNPN and CDR2 SVGIG (reference sequence). With V trimmed by 7 bases and J by 1 base, 16 bases remained unmatched. The CDR3 has 17 amino acids. The variable domain in full, with the rest retrieved from reference TRBV30 and TRBJ2-5, is SQTIHQWPATLVQPVGSPLSLECTVEGTSNPNLYWYRQAAGRGLQLLFYSVGIGQISSEVPQNLSASRPQDRQFILSSKKLLLSDSGFYLCASWPREAGGLQETQYFGPGTRLLVL.

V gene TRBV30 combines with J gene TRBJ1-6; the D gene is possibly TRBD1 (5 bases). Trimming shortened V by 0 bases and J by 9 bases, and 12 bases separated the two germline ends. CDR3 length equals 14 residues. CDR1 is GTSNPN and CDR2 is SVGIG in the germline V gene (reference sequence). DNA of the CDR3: TGTGCCTGGAGTGTTTATTCCGGGGGTTCACCCCTCCACTTT. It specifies CAWSVYSGGSPLHF.

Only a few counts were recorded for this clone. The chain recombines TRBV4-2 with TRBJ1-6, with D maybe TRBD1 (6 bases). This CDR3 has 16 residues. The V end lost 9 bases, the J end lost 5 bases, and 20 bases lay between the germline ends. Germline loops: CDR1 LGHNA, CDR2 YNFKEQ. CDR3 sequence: CASNSLRGAHNSPLHF. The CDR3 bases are TGTGCCAGTAACTCTCTGCGGGGGGCCCATAATTCACCCCTCCACTTT.

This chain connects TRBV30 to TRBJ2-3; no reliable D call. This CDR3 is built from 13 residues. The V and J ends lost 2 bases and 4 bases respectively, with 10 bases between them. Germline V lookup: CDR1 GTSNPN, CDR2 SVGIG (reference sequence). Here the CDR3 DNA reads TGTGCCTGGAGTCCCCCAGCAGCAGATACGCAGTATTTT. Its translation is CAWSPPAADTQYF.

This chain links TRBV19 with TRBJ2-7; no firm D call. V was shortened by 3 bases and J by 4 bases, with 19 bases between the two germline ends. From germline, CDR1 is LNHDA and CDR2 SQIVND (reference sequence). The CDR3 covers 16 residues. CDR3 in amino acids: CASSMKGKSPTYEQYF. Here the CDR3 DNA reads TGTGCCAGTAGTATGAAAGGGAAATCCCCAACTTACGAGCAGTACTTC.

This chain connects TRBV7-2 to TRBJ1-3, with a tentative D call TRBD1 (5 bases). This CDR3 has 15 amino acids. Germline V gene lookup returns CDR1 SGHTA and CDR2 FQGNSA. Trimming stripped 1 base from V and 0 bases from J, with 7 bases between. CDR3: CASSLEGHSGNTIYF. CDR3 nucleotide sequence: TGTGCCAGCAGCTTAGAGGGGCACTCTGGAAACACCATATATTTT.

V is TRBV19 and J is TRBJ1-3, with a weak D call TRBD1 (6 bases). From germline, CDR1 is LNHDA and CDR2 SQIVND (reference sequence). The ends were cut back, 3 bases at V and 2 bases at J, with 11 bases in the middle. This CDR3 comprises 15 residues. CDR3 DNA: TGTGCCAGTAGTATTACAGGGTCGCCTGGAAACACCATATATTTT. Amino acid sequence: CASSITGSPGNTIYF.

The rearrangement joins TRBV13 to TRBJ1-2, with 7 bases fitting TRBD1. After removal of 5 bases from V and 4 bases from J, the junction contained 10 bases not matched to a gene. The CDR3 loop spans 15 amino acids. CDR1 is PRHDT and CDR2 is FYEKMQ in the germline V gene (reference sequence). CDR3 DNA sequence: TGTGCCAGCAGCAATAGCCAGGGGGGTCCCTATGGCTACACCTTC. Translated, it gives CASSNSQGGPYGYTF.

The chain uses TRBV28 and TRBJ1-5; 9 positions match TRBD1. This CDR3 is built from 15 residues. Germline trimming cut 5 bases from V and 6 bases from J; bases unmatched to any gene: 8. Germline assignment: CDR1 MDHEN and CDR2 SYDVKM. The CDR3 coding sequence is TGTGCCAGCAGTCCGGGGACAGGGCCCGGTCAGCCCCAGCATTTT. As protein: CASSPGTGPGQPQHF.

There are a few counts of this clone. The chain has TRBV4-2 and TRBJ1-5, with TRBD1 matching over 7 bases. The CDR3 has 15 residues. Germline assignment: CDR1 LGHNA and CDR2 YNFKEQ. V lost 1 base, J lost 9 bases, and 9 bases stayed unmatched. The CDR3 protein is CASSQATVGTAPQHF. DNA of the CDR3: TGTGCCAGCAGCCAAGCAACGGTGGGGACAGCGCCCCAGCATTTT.

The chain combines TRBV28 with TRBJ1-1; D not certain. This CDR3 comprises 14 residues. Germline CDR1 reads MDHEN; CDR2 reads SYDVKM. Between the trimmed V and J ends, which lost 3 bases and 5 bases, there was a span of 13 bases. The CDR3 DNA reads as TGTGCCAGCAGTTTTCCTATGAGGAAAACTGAAGCTTTCTTT. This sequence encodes CASSFPMRKTEAFF. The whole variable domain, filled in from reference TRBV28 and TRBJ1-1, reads DVKVTQSSRYLVKRTGEKVFLECVQDMDHENMFWYRQDPGLGLRLIYFSYDVKMKEKGDIPEGYSVSREKKERFSLILESASTNQTSMYLCASSFPMRKTEAFFGQGTRLTVV.

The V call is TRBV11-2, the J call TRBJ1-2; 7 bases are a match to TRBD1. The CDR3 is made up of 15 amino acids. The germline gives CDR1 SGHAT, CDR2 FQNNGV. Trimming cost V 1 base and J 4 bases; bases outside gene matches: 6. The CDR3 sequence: CASSLALPGGYGYTF. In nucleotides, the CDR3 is TGTGCCAGCAGCTTAGCCCTGCCAGGGGGCTATGGCTACACCTTC. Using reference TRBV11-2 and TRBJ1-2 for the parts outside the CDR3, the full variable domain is EAGVAQSPRYKIIEKRQSVAFWCNPISGHATLYWYQQILGQGPKLLIQFQNNGVVDDSQLPKDRFSAERLKGVDSTLKIQPAKLEDSAVYLCASSLALPGGYGYTFGSGTRLTVV.

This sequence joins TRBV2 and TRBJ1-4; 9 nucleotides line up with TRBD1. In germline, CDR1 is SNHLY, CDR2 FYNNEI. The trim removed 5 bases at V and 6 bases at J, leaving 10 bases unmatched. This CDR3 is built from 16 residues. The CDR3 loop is CASSPTTGGEDEKLFF. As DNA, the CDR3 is TGTGCCAGCAGTCCTACGACAGGGGGGGAAGATGAAAAACTGTTTTTT. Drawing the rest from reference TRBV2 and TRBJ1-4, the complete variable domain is EPEVTQTPSHQVTQMGQEVILRCVPISNHLYFYWYRQILGQKVEFLVSFYNNEISEKSEIFDDQFSVERPDGSNFTLKIRSTKLEDSAMYFCASSPTTGGEDEKLFFGSGTQLSVL.

CDR3 in DNA: TGTGCCAGCAGCCAAAACAGTGGCACTGAAGCTTTCTTT. This sequence encodes CASSQNSGTEAFF. The gene calls are TRBV7-2 and TRBJ1-1; D gene ambiguous. This CDR3 has 13 residues. Trimming pared 5 bases from V and 4 bases from J, leaving 11 bases between. Germline CDR1 is SGHTA and CDR2 is FQGNSA.

The CDR3 DNA sequence: TGTGCCAGTACCGACCGGAGCGGGAGGGACCTCGAGGGGGGGGAGCTGTTTTTT. Translating it yields CASTDRSGRDLEGGELFF. This chain links TRBV19 with TRBJ2-2; 10 nucleotides line up with TRBD2. The J segment lost 8 bases and the V segment lost 7 bases, leaving 19 bases of the junction unmatched. CDR1 is LNHDA and CDR2 is SQIVND in the germline V gene (reference sequence). CDR3 length: 18 residues.

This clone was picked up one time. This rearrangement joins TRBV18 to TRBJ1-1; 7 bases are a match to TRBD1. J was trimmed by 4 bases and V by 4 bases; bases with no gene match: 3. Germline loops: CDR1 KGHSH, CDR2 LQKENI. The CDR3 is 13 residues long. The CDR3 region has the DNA TGTGCCAGCTCACAGTCAGGGGGCACTGAAGCTTTCTTT. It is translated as CASSQSGGTEAFF.

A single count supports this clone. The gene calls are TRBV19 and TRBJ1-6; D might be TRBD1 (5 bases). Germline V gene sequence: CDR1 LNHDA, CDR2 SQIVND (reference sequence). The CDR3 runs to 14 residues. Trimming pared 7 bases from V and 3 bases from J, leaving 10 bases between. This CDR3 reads CASTGTDYNSPLHF. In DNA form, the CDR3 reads TGTGCCAGTACCGGGACGGACTATAATTCACCCCTCCACTTT. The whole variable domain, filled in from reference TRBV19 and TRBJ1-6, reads DGGITQSPKYLFRKEGQNVTLSCEQNLNHDAMYWYRQDPGQGLRLIYYSQIVNDFQKGDIAEGYSVSREKKESFPLTVTSAQKNPTAFYLCASTGTDYNSPLHFGNGTRLTVT.

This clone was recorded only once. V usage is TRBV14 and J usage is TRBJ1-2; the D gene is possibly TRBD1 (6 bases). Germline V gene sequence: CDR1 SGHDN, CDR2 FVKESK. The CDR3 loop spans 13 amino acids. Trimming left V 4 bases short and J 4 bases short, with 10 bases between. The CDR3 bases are TGTGCCAGCAGCCCCGGGACACCCTATGGCTACACCTTC. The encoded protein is CASSPGTPYGYTF.

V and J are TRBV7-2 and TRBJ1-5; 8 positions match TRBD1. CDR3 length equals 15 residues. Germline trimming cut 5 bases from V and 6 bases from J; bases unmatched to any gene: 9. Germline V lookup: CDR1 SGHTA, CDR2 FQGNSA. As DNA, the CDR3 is TGTGCCAGCAGCCCATACAGGGGGTCGGGTCAGCCCCAGCATTTT. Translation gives CASSPYRGSGQPQHF.

The CDR3 loop is CASSLDVGSPLHF. DNA for the CDR3: TGTGCCAGCAGCTTAGATGTGGGTTCACCCCTCCACTTT. V is TRBV11-2 and J is TRBJ1-6, with D unclear. The CDR3 has 13 amino acids. The germline gives CDR1 SGHAT, CDR2 FQNNGV. Trimming took off 0 bases at V and 9 bases at J, with 6 bases between the two ends. The full variable domain, rest sourced from reference TRBV11-2 and TRBJ1-6, is EAGVAQSPRYKIIEKRQSVAFWCNPISGHATLYWYQQILGQGPKLLIQFQNNGVVDDSQLPKDRFSAERLKGVDSTLKIQPAKLEDSAVYLCASSLDVGSPLHFGNGTRLTVT.

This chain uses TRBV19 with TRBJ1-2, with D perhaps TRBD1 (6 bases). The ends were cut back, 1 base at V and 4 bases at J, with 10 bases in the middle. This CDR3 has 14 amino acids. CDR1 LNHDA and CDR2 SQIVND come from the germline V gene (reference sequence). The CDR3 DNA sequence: TGTGCCAGTAGTATAGTCAGGGGTAGCTATGGCTACACCTTC. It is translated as CASSIVRGSYGYTF. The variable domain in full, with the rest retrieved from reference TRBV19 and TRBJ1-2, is DGGITQSPKYLFRKEGQNVTLSCEQNLNHDAMYWYRQDPGQGLRLIYYSQIVNDFQKGDIAEGYSVSREKKESFPLTVTSAQKNPTAFYLCASSIVRGSYGYTFGSGTRLTVV.

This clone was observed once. The CDR3 here is CASSSTGNSTNEKLFF. For the CDR3, the DNA is TGTGCCAGCAGCTCGACAGGGAATTCAACTAATGAAAAACTGTTTTTT. The V and J genes are TRBV5-6 and TRBJ1-4, with 7 bases fitting TRBD1. With V trimmed by 3 bases and J by 0 bases, 5 bases remained unmatched. The CDR3 is 16 amino acids. Germline loops: CDR1 SGHDT, CDR2 YYEEEE.

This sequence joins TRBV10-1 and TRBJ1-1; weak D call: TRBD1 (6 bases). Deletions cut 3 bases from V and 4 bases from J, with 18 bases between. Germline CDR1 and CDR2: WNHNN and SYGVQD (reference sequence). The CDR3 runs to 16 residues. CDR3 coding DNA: TGCGCCAGCAGTGACGCCGGGACACCTCAAAGCACTGAAGCTTTCTTT. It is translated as CASSDAGTPQSTEAFF.

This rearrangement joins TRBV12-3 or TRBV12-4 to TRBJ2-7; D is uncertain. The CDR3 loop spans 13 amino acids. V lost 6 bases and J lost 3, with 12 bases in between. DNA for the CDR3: TGTGCCAGCAGCCTTCAGTTCCGCTACGAGCAGTACTTC. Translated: CASSLQFRYEQYF.

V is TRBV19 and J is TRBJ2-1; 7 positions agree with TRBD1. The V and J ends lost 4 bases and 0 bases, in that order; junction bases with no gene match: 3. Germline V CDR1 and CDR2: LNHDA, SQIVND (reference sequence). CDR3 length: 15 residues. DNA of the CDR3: TGTGCCAGTAGTACTCGGGACAGCTCCTACAATGAGCAGTTCTTC. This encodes CASSTRDSSYNEQFF.